This is a list of T cell receptor beta chains from one sample in a study of blood T cells in healthy people across ages. Via MiXCR, TCRdb re-called the 5' RACE reads, giving one row per CDR3 protein. The repertoire has around 1.1 million distinct CDR3 sequences, 35% to 40% of them found once; the top ten carry about 12%. Sequencing used blood. Source of these receptors: a young man in good health. CDR3s include the opening cysteine and the closing phenylalanine or tryptophan. The D gene is left open where the match is weak. A clone size is listed for some rows: how often the clone was seen (once, few, many), or a class if it is expanded.

v_call: TRBV25-1; cdr3_length: 13; clone_size: .; d_call: TRBD2; j_call: TRBJ2-1; cdr3_aa: CASSAMGGGEQFF; cdr3_nt: TGTGCCAGCAGTGCCATGGGGGGGGGTGAGCAGTTCTTC
v_call: TRBV20-1; cdr3_length: 19; clone_size: .; d_call: TRBD2; j_call: TRBJ2-2; cdr3_aa: CSARDLRGSGGTNTGELFF; cdr3_nt: TGCAGTGCTAGAGATCTTAGGGGTAGCGGGGGGACCAACACCGGGGAGCTGTTTTTT
v_call: TRBV11-2; cdr3_length: 14; clone_size: few; d_call: .; j_call: TRBJ2-5; cdr3_aa: CASSLVSGEETQYF; cdr3_nt: TGTGCCAGCAGCTTAGTGTCCGGGGAAGAGACCCAGTACTTC
v_call: TRBV29-1; cdr3_length: 13; clone_size: .; d_call: .; j_call: TRBJ1-2; cdr3_aa: CSVVIPSHYGYTF; cdr3_nt: TGCAGCGTTGTTATTCCCAGCCACTATGGCTACACCTTC
v_call: TRBV11-2; cdr3_length: 17; clone_size: .; d_call: TRBD2; j_call: TRBJ2-3; cdr3_aa: CAGSLDVRGTSTDTQYF; cdr3_nt: TGTGCCGGCAGCTTAGATGTGCGGGGGACTAGCACAGATACGCAGTATTTT
v_call: TRBV25-1; cdr3_length: 15; clone_size: .; d_call: TRBD1; j_call: TRBJ2-6; cdr3_aa: CASGQGLSGANVLTF; cdr3_nt: TGTGCCAGCGGACAGGGCCTCTCTGGGGCCAACGTCCTGACTTTC
v_call: TRBV20-1; cdr3_length: 15; clone_size: .; d_call: .; j_call: TRBJ1-2; cdr3_aa: CSARDPDSPVYGYTF; cdr3_nt: TGCAGTGCTAGAGACCCGGACAGCCCAGTCTATGGCTACACCTTC
v_call: TRBV20-1; cdr3_length: 14; clone_size: .; d_call: TRBD2; j_call: TRBJ2-7; cdr3_aa: CSASFAGGYNEQYF; cdr3_nt: TGCAGTGCTAGTTTTGCGGGGGGTTACAATGAGCAGTACTTC
v_call: TRBV7-3; cdr3_length: 16; clone_size: few; d_call: .; j_call: TRBJ2-1; cdr3_aa: CASSPSTASSYNEQFF; cdr3_nt: TGTGCCAGCAGCCCCTCGACAGCCAGCTCCTACAATGAGCAGTTCTTC
v_call: TRBV6-5; cdr3_length: 12; clone_size: .; d_call: .; j_call: TRBJ1-2; cdr3_aa: CASGPLDYGYTF; cdr3_nt: TGTGCCAGCGGACCGTTGGACTATGGCTACACCTTC
v_call: TRBV6-1; cdr3_length: 13; clone_size: .; d_call: TRBD1; j_call: TRBJ2-7; cdr3_aa: CASKGTGVSEQYF; cdr3_nt: TGTGCCAGCAAGGGGACAGGGGTTTCCGAGCAGTACTTC
v_call: TRBV7-9; cdr3_length: 12; clone_size: once; d_call: .; j_call: TRBJ1-1; cdr3_aa: CASSMETGSGFF; cdr3_nt: TGTGCCAGCAGCATGGAAACAGGGTCGGGTTTCTTT
v_call: TRBV2; cdr3_length: 15; clone_size: .; d_call: TRBD1; j_call: TRBJ2-5; cdr3_aa: CASSEMGTGAETQYF; cdr3_nt: TGTGCCAGCAGTGAGATGGGGACAGGGGCAGAGACCCAGTACTTC
v_call: TRBV24-1; cdr3_length: 16; clone_size: few; d_call: .; j_call: TRBJ1-5; cdr3_aa: CATSDLAGDSNQPQHF; cdr3_nt: TGTGCCACCAGTGATTTAGCAGGGGATAGCAATCAGCCCCAGCATTTT
v_call: TRBV12-3/TRBV12-4; cdr3_length: 14; clone_size: .; d_call: .; j_call: TRBJ1-1; cdr3_aa: CTSRSRQANTEAFF; cdr3_nt: TGTACCAGCAGATCAAGACAGGCGAACACTGAAGCTTTCTTT